This T cell receptor (beta chain) was identified during a study of T cells expressing NK-cell markers. Study background: Obtained from sorted CD3+CD56+NKG2C+, CD3+CD56+NKG2C- and CD3+CD56-NKG2C+ T cells were the TCR beta repertoires. Seven sequenced donors out of eight were HCMV-seropositive, one seronegative.

Synthesis of TCR beta cDNA relied on 5'RACE template switching carrying UMIs. TCRdb re-called the 5' RACE reads and gives one entry per CDR3 protein, without DNA. This repertoire includes some 390,000 distinct CDR3 sequences. Concerning this clonotype itself: Its antigen remains unidentified.

This CDR3 region has 20 residues. Germline values: CDR1 MGHRA, CDR2 YSYEKL. General study points: In a group of five to seven donors, dominant NKG2C+ clonotypes represented about 1.0-7.5% of CD8+ T cells.

The sequence came from a woman aged 45-60 years in good health. The rearrangement uses TRBV4-1 and TRBJ2-1; TCRdb gives TRBD2 as the D gene, but with no DNA this cannot be confirmed. What was sequenced was blood T cells: a sorted CD56 or NKG2C T cell subset, CD4+ or CD8+ T cells, or bulk PBMC T cells (not recorded which). The CDR3 loop reads CASSQGRASGSRFSYNEQFF.